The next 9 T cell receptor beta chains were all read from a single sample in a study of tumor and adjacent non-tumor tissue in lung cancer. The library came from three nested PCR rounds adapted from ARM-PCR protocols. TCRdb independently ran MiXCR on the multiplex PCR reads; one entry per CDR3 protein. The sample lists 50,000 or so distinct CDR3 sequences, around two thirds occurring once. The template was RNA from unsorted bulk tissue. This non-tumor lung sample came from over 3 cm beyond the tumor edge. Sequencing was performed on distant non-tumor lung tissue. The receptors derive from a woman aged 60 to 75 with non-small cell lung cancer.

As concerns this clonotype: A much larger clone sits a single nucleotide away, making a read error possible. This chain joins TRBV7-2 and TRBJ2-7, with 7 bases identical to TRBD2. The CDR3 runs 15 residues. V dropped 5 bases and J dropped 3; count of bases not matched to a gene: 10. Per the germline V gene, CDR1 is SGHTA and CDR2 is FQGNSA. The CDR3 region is CASSPTRDYYYEQYF. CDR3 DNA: TGTGCCAGCAGCCCCACCCGGGACTATTACTACGAGCAGTACTTC.

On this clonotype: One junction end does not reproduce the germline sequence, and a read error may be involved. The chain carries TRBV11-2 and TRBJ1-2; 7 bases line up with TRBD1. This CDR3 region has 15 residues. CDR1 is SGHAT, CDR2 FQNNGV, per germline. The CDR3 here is CDGSLVRDSPHGYAF. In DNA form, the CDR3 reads TGTGACGGCAGCTTAGTACGGGACAGCCCGCATGGCTACGCATTC.

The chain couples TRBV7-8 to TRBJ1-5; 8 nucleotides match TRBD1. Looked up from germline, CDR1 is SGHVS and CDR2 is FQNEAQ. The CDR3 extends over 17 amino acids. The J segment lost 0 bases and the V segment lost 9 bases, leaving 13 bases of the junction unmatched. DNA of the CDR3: TGTGCCAGTAACTTATACAGGGGGGGATATAGCAATCAGCCCCAGCATTTT. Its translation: CASNLYRGGYSNQPQHF.

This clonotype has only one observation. For the CDR3, the DNA is TGTGCCAGTTGCTTAGGGACTCGACAGTACTTC. It yields the protein CASCLGTRQYF. The rearrangement links TRBV11-3 to TRBJ2-7; tentatively, D is TRBD2 (6 bases). CDR3 length: 11 amino acids. CDR1 is SGHNT, CDR2 YENEEA, per germline. With 9 bases removed from V and 10 bases from J, the gap between germline ends came to 16 bases.

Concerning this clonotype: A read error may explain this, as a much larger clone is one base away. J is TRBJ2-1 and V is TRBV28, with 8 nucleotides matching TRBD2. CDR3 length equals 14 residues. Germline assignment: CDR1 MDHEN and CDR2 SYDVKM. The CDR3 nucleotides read TGTGCCTGCAGTTTAGGCGGGGGGCTGTGGGAGCAGTTCTTC. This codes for CACSLGGGLWEQFF.

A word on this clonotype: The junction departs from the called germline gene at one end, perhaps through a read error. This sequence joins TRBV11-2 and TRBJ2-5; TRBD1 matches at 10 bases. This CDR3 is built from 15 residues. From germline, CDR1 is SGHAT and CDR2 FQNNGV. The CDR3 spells CVSSVTETGGGTQYF. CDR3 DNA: TGTGTCAGCAGCGTGACAGAGACAGGGGGCGGGACCCAGTACTTC.

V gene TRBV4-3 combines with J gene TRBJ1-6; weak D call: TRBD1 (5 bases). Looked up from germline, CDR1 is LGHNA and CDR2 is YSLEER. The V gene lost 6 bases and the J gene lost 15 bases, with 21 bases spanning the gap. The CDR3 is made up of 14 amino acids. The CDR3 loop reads CASSPDWGSTHLHF. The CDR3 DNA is TGCGCCAGCAGTCCAGATTGGGGCTCCACACACCTCCACTTT.

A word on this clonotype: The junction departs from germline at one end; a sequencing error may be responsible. The CDR3 sequence: CASSYSNDYEQYF. As DNA, the CDR3 is TGTGCCAGCAGTTACTCGAACGACTACGAGCAATACTTC. The chain has TRBV6-2 or TRBV6-3 and TRBJ2-7; possible D gene TRBD2, 5 bases. Germline V CDR1 and CDR2: MNHEY, SVGEGT. The CDR3 spans 13 residues.

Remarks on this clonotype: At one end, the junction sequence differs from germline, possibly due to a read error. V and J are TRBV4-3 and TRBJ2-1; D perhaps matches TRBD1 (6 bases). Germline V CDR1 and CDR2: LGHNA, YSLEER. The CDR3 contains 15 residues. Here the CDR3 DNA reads TGCACCAGCAACCAAGATCCAAGGGGGATGAATGAGCAGTTCTTC. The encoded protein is CTSNQDPRGMNEQFF.